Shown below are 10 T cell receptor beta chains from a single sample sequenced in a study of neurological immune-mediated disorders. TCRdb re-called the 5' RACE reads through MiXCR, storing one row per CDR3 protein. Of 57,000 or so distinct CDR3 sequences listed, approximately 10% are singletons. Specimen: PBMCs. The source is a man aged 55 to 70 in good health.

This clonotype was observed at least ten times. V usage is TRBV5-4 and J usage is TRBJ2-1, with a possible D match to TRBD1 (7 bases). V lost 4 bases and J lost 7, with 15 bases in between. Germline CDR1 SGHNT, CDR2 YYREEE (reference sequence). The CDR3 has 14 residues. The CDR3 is CASSGQQGRNEQFF. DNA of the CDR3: TGTGCCAGCAGCGGGCAACAGGGGAGGAATGAGCAGTTCTTC.

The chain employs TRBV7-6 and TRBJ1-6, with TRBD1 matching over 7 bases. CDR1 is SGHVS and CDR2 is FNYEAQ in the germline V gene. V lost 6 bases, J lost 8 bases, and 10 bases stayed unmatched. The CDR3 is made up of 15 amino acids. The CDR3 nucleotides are TGTGCCAGCAGTCGGACAGGTAGTGGGGATTCACCCCTCCACTTT. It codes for CASSRTGSGDSPLHF.

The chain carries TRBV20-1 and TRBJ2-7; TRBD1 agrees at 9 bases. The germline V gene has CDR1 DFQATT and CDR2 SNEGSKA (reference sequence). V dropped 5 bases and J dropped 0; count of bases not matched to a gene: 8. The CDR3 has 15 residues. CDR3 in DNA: TGCAGTGCTGAGAGCCGGGACAGGGCCTCCTACGAGCAGTACTTC. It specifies CSAESRDRASYEQYF.

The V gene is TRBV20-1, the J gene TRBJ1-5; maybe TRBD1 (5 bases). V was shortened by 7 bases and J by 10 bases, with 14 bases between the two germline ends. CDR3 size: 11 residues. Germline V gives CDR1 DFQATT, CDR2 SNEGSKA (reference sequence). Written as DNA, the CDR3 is TGCAGTGTTAAGAACCAGGGACCCCAGCATTTT. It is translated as CSVKNQGPQHF.

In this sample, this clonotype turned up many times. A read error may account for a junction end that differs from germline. The DNA for the CDR3 is TGTGCCAGCAAGGGGGCAGCGCTAGCGGGGGGGCCTTCCATCTTC. It codes for CASKGAALAGGPSIF. The rearrangement joins TRBV28 to TRBJ2-1, with 12 nucleotides matching TRBD2. The CDR3 is made up of 15 amino acids. The V gene's germline CDR1 is MDHEN and CDR2 SYDVKM.

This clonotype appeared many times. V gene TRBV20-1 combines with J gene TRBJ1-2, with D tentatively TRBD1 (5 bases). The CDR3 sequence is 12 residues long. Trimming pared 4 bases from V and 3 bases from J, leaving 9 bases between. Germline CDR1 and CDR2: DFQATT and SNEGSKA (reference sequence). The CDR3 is CSAIGTDYGYTF. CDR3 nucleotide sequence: TGCAGTGCTATCGGGACCGACTATGGCTACACCTTC.

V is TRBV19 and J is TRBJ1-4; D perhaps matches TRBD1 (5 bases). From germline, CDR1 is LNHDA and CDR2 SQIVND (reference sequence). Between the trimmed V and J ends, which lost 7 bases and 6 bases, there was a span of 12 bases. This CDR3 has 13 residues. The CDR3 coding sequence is TGTGCCAGTACCGGGACCCCCCATGAAAAACTGTTTTTT. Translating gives CASTGTPHEKLFF.

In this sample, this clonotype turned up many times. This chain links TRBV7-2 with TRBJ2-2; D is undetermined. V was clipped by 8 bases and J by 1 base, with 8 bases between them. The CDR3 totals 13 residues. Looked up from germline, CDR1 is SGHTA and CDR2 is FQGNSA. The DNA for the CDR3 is TGTGCCAGCCTGCAAGGGAACACCGGGGAGCTGTTTTTT. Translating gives CASLQGNTGELFF.

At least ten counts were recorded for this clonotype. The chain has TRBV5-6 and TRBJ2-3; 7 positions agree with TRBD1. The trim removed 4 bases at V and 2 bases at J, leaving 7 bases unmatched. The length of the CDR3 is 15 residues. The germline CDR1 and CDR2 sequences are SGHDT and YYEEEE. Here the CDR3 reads CASSATGAPTDTQYF. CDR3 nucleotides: TGTGCCAGCAGCGCTACAGGGGCCCCCACAGATACGCAGTATTTT.

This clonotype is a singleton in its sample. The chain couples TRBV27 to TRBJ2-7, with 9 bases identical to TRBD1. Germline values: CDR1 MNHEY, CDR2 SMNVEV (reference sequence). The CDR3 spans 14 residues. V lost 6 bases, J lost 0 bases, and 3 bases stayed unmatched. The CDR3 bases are TGTGCCAGCAGATCACAGGGGGCCTCCTACGAGCAGTACTTC. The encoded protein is CASRSQGASYEQYF.